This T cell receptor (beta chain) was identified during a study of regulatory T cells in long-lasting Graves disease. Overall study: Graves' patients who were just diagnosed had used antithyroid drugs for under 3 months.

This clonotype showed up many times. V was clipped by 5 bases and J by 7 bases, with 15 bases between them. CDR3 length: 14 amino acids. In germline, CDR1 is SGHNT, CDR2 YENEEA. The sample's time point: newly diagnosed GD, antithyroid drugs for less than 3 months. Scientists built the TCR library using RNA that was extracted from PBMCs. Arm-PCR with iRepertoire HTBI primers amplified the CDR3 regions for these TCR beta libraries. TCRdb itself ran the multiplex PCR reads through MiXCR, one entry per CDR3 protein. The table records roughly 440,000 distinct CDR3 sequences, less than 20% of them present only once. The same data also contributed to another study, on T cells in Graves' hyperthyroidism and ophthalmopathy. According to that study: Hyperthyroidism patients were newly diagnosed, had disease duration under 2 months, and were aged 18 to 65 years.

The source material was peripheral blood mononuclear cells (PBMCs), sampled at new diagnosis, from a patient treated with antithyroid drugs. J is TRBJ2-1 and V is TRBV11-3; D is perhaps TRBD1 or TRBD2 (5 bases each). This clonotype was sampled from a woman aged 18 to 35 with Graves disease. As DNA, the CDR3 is TGTGCCAGCAGCGCCGGGACCCAGGGTAATGAGCAGTTCTTC. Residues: CASSAGTQGNEQFF. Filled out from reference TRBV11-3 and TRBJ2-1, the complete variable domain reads EAGVVQSPRYKIIEKKQPVAFWCNPISGHNTLYWYLQNLGQGPELLIRYENEEAVDDSQLPKDRFSAERLKGVDSTLKIQPAELGDSAVYLCASSAGTQGNEQFFGPGTRLTVL.